The clone carrying this T cell receptor beta chain appeared a few times. Its antigen is not identified. The data originate from a study of glioma-infiltrating T cells. Whole-study context: Glioblastomas were WHO grade IV, sampled at first diagnosis; low-grade were grade II. Study-level results: Signature shared blood CDR3 motifs were enriched in low-divergence and depleted in high-divergence patients.

V dropped 4 bases and J dropped 2; count of bases not matched to a gene: 4. The CDR3 runs to 15 residues. Germline assignment: CDR1 SGHVS and CDR2 FNYEAQ. TCR alpha and beta CDR3 regions were amplified from RNA using iRepertoire nested multiplex PCR. MiXCR, run by TCRdb on the multiplex PCR reads, gives a single entry per CDR3 protein. The table lists a few hundred thousand distinct CDR3 sequences, 41% of them singletons. Input material: glioma tissue, nonneoplastic brain tissue, or PBMCs (not recorded which). This chain joins TRBV7-6 and TRBJ2-1; 8 nucleotides line up with TRBD2. The receptor was isolated from a human donor with low-grade glioma or glioblastoma, undergoing nonglioma brain surgery, or in good health (not recorded which). The CDR3 reads CASSSTSATYNEQFF. In DNA, the CDR3 is TGTGCCAGCAGCTCGACTAGCGCGACCTACAATGAGCAGTTCTTC.